A selection of T cell receptor beta chains follows, all from one sample in a study of cytomegalovirus exposure and HLA in healthy donors. Profiled with immunoSEQ multiplex PCR; TCRdb holds only in-frame clones, not every one. This sample has about 160,000 clones; roughly 81% occur once, and the top ten carry about 2%. Input material: PBMCs. All receptors derive from a man aged 18 to 35 in good health and CMV-seropositive. Both conserved end residues are part of each CDR3. Fields, in order: D gene, J gene, clone size, V gene, CDR3 protein, CDR3 DNA. The D gene is left open where the match is weak. The size of a clone is reported for some rows only, either as once, few or many, or as a class for expanded clones.

>NA|TRBJ2-7|NA|TRBV5-1
CASSLAGSSSYEQYF
TGCGCCAGCAGCTTGGCAGGGTCGAGCTCCTACGAGCAGTACTTC
>TRBD1|TRBJ1-4|NA|TRBV12-5
CASGSGTGGEKLFF
TGTGCTAGTGGTTCCGGGACAGGGGGTGAAAAACTGTTTTTT
>TRBD2|TRBJ2-7|NA|TRBV11-2
CASSSSSGVSYEQYF
TGTGCCAGCAGCTCTTCTAGCGGGGTCTCCTACGAGCAGTACTTC
>TRBD1|TRBJ2-3|NA|TRBV19
CASSTGTGPDTQYF
TGTGCCAGTAGTACCGGGACAGGGCCAGATACGCAGTATTTT
>TRBD1|TRBJ1-6|few|TRBV6-5
CASTEGQAVNSPLHF
TGTGCCAGCACCGAGGGACAGGCCGTTAATTCACCCCTCCACTTT
>NA|TRBJ1-2|once|TRBV5-1
CASSPEGPNYGYTF
TGCGCCAGCAGCCCCGAGGGTCCGAACTATGGCTACACCTTC
>NA|TRBJ2-1|NA|TRBV15
CATSRDAGGQAGEQFF
TGTGCCACCAGCAGAGATGCGGGCGGGCAGGCGGGTGAGCAGTTCTTC
>NA|TRBJ1-1|NA|TRBV6-6
CASIVQMNTEAFF
TGTGCCAGCATAGTACAGATGAACACTGAAGCTTTCTTT
>NA|TRBJ1-1|NA|TRBV6-1
CASTPTANTEAFF
TGTGCCAGCACCCCTACAGCGAACACTGAAGCTTTCTTT
>NA|TRBJ1-6|NA|TRBV14
CASSQRGDSPLHF
TGTGCCAGCAGCCAACGGGGGGATTCACCCCTCCACTTT
>TRBD2|TRBJ2-1|NA|TRBV4-1
CASTIAGGSEQFF
TGCGCCAGCACTATAGCGGGGGGAAGTGAGCAGTTCTTC
>NA|TRBJ1-5|NA|TRBV18
CASSAGVSNQPQHF
TGTGCCAGCTCTGCAGGGGTTAGCAATCAGCCCCAGCATTTT
>NA|TRBJ1-2|NA|TRBV19
CASSITENYGYTF
TGTGCCAGTAGTATTACAGAGAACTATGGCTACACCTTC
>TRBD1|TRBJ1-5|NA|TRBV4-1
CASSLDRGREPQHF
TGCGCCAGCAGCCTAGACAGGGGGCGAGAGCCCCAGCATTTT
>NA|TRBJ1-3|once|TRBV9
CASSDRTSGNTIYF
TGTGCCAGCAGCGATCGGACATCGGGAAACACCATATATTTT
>TRBD2|TRBJ2-1|NA|TRBV4-2
CASSQAIAGGDNEQFF
TGTGCCAGCAGCCAAGCCATAGCGGGGGGGGACAATGAGCAGTTCTTC
>NA|TRBJ1-4|NA|TRBV7-6
CASSSIARGRGGRNEKLFF
TGTGCCAGCAGCTCCATAGCAAGGGGCAGGGGCGGACGAAATGAAAAACTGTTTTTT
>NA|TRBJ1-1|NA|TRBV5-1
CASSLLPRDTEAFF
TGCGCCAGCAGCTTGCTTCCACGGGACACTGAAGCTTTCTTT
>TRBD2|TRBJ2-3|NA|TRBV30
CAWNGGTDTQYF
TGTGCCTGGAACGGGGGGACAGATACGCAGTATTTT
>TRBD1|TRBJ2-6|NA|TRBV7-2
CASSPDRSGANVLTF
TGTGCCAGCAGCCCGGACAGGTCTGGGGCCAACGTCCTGACTTTC
>NA|TRBJ2-6|NA|TRBV7-2
CASSLTGPSGANVLTF
TGTGCCAGCAGCTTGACAGGCCCCTCTGGGGCCAACGTCCTGACTTTC
>NA|TRBJ1-1|NA|TRBV2
CASGLTENTEAFF
TGTGCCAGCGGGCTGACGGAGAACACTGAAGCTTTCTTT
>NA|TRBJ2-2|NA|TRBV2
CASDQGLDTGELFF
TGTGCCAGCGATCAGGGGCTCGACACCGGGGAGCTGTTTTTT
>TRBD1|TRBJ2-7|NA|TRBV27
CASSSRNRGSYEQYF
TGTGCCAGCAGTTCTCGTAACAGGGGAAGCTACGAGCAGTACTTC
>TRBD1|TRBJ1-1|NA|TRBV15
CATSPGGTEAFF
TGTGCCACCAGCCCAGGGGGCACTGAAGCTTTCTTT
>TRBD2|TRBJ2-7|NA|TRBV29-1
CSVGSGTRVYEQYF
TGCAGCGTTGGATCCGGGACTAGAGTCTACGAGCAGTACTTC
>TRBD1|TRBJ2-7|NA|TRBV11-2
CASSLIDRGIGEQYF
TGTGCCAGCAGCTTAATTGACAGGGGTATCGGCGAGCAGTACTTC
>TRBD2|TRBJ2-3|NA|TRBV18
CASSPQQRGGGDTQYF
TGTGCCAGCTCACCACAGCAGCGGGGGGGCGGAGATACGCAGTATTTT
>NA|TRBJ2-2|few|TRBV18
CASSPPGSLAGELFF
TGTGCCAGCTCACCACCCGGGTCCCTGGCCGGGGAGCTGTTTTTT
>TRBD1|TRBJ2-7|NA|TRBV9
CASSVDRGPYEQYF
TGTGCCAGCAGCGTAGACAGGGGGCCCTACGAGCAGTACTTC
>TRBD2|TRBJ2-1|NA|TRBV5-4
CASSGRGAGEAYNEQFF
TGTGCCAGCAGCGGGAGGGGAGCGGGGGAAGCCTACAATGAGCAGTTCTTC
>NA|TRBJ2-2|NA|TRBV5-1
CASSLRQGSGELFF
TGCGCCAGCAGCTTGAGGCAGGGCTCCGGGGAGCTGTTTTTT
>TRBD1|TRBJ2-3|NA|TRBV6-4
CASSDSPGTADAQYF
TGTGCCAGCAGTGACTCCCCCGGGACAGCAGATGCGCAGTATTTT
>TRBD2|TRBJ2-3|NA|TRBV9
CASSLVGPSGGSDTQYF
TGTGCCAGCAGCCTAGTAGGTCCTAGCGGGGGGTCAGATACGCAGTATTTT
>TRBD1|TRBJ1-1|NA|TRBV10-2
CASRETGASEAFF
TGCGCCAGCAGGGAGACAGGGGCCTCTGAAGCTTTCTTT
>NA|TRBJ2-1|few|TRBV9
CASSVDRDWQFF
TGTGCCAGCAGCGTAGACCGCGACTGGCAGTTCTTC
>NA|TRBJ1-1|NA|TRBV20-1
CSARMNTEAFF
TGCAGCGCCAGGATGAACACTGAAGCTTTCTTT
>NA|TRBJ2-5|once|TRBV7-2
CASSRITPQQETQYF
TGTGCCAGCAGCCGAATCACACCACAACAAGAGACCCAGTACTTC
>NA|TRBJ1-1|NA|TRBV21-1
CASSKYRTGAVPEAFF
TGTGCCAGCAGCAAGTACAGAACAGGGGCGGTCCCTGAAGCTTTCTTT
>NA|TRBJ1-2|NA|TRBV6-1
CASSAPQGHPNYGYTF
TGTGCCAGCAGTGCCCCCCAGGGCCACCCTAACTATGGCTACACCTTC
>TRBD1|TRBJ2-1|NA|TRBV27
CASSPWTGYYNEQFF
TGTGCCAGCAGCCCGTGGACAGGGTACTACAATGAGCAGTTCTTC
>TRBD1|TRBJ2-5|NA|TRBV5-4
CASSLGTGGQETQYF
TGTGCCAGCAGCTTGGGAACAGGGGGACAAGAGACCCAGTACTTC
>NA|TRBJ2-4|NA|TRBV4-2
CASSLSEGKNSQYF
TGTGCCAGCAGTCTCTCAGAGGGCAAAAACAGTCAGTACTTC
>TRBD1|TRBJ1-5|NA|TRBV7-9
CASSLGGGQGLSQPQHF
TGTGCCAGCAGCTTAGGGGGGGGACAGGGGTTAAGTCAGCCCCAGCATTTT
>NA|TRBJ1-2|NA|TRBV1
CTKTGGPDYGYTF
TGCACCAAGACAGGGGGTCCCGACTATGGCTACACCTTC
>NA|TRBJ2-3|NA|TRBV5-4
CASSLEGKGAGDTQYF
TGTGCCAGCAGCTTGGAAGGCAAAGGGGCCGGAGATACGCAGTATTTT
>NA|TRBJ2-2|NA|TRBV9
CASSEPGTSGELFF
TGTGCCAGCAGCGAACCAGGAACAAGCGGGGAGCTGTTTTTT
>TRBD2|TRBJ2-1|NA|TRBV7-2
CASSLALAGGRGEQFF
TGTGCCAGCAGCTTAGCTCTAGCGGGGGGGCGTGGTGAGCAGTTCTTC
>NA|TRBJ2-7|NA|TRBV7-8
CASSPPLVEAYEQYF
TGTGCCAGCAGCCCCCCCCTCGTTGAGGCGTATGAGCAGTACTTC
>NA|TRBJ1-2|NA|TRBV5-6
CASSPPANYGYTF
TGTGCCAGCAGCCCCCCAGCTAACTATGGCTACACCTTC
>NA|TRBJ2-1|NA|TRBV4-3
CASSQDGRDEQFF
TGCGCCAGCAGCCAAGATGGGCGAGACGAGCAGTTCTTC
>NA|TRBJ2-7|once|TRBV5-1
CASSLVSGSSYEQYF
TGCGCCAGCAGCTTGGTGTCGGGGTCTTCCTACGAGCAGTACTTC
>TRBD1|TRBJ2-5|NA|TRBV10-3
CAISGTGGETQYF
TGTGCCATCTCCGGGACAGGGGGAGAGACCCAGTACTTC